This section outlines one T cell receptor beta chain sequence together with its context. Antigen: not known. Trimming left V 5 bases short and J 7 bases short, with 11 bases between. From germline, CDR1 is MGHRA and CDR2 YSYEKL. The CDR3 consists of 13 residues. Ophthalmopathy-affected donors exhibited moderate-to-severe activity, CAS ≥3, NOSPECS ≥4, and duration under 3 months. TCR beta CDR3 amplification used RNA transcripts. In the first round, RT-PCR was carried out with HTBI primers, and a multiplex PCR formed the second round. TCRdb re-analysed the multiplex PCR reads in MiXCR, keeping a single row per CDR3 protein. The table has some 750,000 distinct CDR3 sequences, roughly 40% seen once; the top ten hold 44%. The data stem from a study of Graves' ophthalmopathy and Graves' hyperthyroidism. Study-level points and caveats: Built on 13 signatures, a model told ophthalmopathy apart from stable hyperthyroidism with around 90% sensitivity and approximately 81% specificity.

Specimen: peripheral blood. The source of this sequence is an adult man with Graves' ophthalmopathy. This sequence joins TRBV4-1 and TRBJ2-2; no firm D call. CDR3: CASSLGLVGELFF. The CDR3 DNA is TGCGCCAGCAGCTTGGGTCTCGTCGGGGAGCTGTTTTTT.